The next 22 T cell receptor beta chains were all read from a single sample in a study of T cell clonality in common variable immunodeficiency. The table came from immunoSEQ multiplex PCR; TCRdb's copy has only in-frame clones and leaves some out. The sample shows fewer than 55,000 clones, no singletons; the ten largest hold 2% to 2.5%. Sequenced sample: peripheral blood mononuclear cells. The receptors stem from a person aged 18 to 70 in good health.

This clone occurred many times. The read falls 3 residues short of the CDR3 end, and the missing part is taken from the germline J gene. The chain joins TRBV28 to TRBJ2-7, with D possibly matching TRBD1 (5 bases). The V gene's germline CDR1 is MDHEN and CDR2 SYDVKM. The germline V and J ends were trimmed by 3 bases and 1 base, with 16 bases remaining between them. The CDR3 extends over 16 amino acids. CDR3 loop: CASSFPSNRLSYEQYF. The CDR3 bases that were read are TGTGCCAGCAGTTTTCCATCAAACAGGCTATCCTACGAG.

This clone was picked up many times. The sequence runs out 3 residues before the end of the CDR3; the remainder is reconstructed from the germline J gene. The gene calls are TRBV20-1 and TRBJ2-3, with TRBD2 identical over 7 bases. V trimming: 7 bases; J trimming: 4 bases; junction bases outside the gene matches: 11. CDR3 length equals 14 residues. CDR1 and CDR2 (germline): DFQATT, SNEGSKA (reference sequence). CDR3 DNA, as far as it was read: TGCAGTGTTCCCCCGGGACTACTTGCAGATACG. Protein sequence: CSVPPGLLADT. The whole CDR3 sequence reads CSVPPGLLADTQYF.

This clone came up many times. The part of the CDR3 DNA that was read is TGCAGTGCCCCGTGGGGCGAAAAA. This sequence encodes CSAPWGEK. The entire CDR3 protein is CSAPWGEKLFF. This chain links TRBV20-1 with TRBJ1-4, with a tentative D call TRBD1 (5 bases). The CDR3 is cut off 3 residues early in the read; its end comes from the germline J gene. CDR3 length: 11 residues. Germline assignment: CDR1 DFQATT and CDR2 SNEGSKA (reference sequence). Trimming shortened V by 6 bases and J by 8 bases, and 10 bases separated the two germline ends.

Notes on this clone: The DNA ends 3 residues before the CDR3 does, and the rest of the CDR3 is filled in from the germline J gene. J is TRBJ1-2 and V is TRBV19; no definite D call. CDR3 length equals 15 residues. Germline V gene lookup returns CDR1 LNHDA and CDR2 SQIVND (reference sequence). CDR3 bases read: TGTGCCAGTAGTACGACTAGCGGGAGGGCCGGCGAC. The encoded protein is CASSTTSGRAGD. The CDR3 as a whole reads CASSTTSGRAGDYTF.

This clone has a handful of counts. The CDR3 region is CSATRWQANEKLFF. The part of the CDR3 DNA that was read is TGCAGTGCGACCCGTTGGCAGGCTAATGAAAAA. The rearrangement uses TRBV20-1 and TRBJ1-4; no reliable D call. The observed sequence ends 3 residues before the CDR3 terminus, with the missing tail filled in from the germline J gene. V was pared by 6 bases and J by 3 bases, with 14 bases between. From germline, CDR1 is DFQATT and CDR2 SNEGSKA (reference sequence). This CDR3 comprises 14 residues.

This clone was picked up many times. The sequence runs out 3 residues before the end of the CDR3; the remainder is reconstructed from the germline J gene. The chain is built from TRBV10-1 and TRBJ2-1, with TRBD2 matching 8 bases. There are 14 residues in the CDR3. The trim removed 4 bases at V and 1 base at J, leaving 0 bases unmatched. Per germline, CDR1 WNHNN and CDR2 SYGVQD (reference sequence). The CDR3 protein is CASSGGGSYNEQFF. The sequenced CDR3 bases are TGCGCCAGCAGTGGCGGGGGGTCCTACAATGAG.

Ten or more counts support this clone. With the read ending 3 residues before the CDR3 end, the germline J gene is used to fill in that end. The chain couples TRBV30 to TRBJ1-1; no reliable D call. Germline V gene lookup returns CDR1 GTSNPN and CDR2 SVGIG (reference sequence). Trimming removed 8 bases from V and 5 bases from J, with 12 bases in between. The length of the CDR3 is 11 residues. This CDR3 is CAGILGTEAFF. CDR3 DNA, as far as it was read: TGTGCCGGGATATTAGGGACTGAA.

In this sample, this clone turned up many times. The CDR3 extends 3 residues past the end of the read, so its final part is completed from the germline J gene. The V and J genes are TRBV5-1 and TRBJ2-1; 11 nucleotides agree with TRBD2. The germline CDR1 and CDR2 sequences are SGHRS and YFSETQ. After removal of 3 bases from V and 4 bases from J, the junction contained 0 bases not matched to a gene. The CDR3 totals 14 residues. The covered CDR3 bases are TGCGCCAGCAGCTCTAGCGGGGGGTACAATGAG. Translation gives CASSSSGGYNE. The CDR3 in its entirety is CASSSSGGYNEQFF.

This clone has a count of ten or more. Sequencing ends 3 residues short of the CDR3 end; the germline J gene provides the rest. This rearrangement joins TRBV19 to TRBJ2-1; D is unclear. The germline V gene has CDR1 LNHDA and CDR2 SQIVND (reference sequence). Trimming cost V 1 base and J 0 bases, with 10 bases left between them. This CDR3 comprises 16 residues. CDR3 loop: CASSIARASSYNEQFF. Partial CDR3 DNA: TGTGCCAGTAGTATAGCACGCGCATCCTCCTACAATGAG.

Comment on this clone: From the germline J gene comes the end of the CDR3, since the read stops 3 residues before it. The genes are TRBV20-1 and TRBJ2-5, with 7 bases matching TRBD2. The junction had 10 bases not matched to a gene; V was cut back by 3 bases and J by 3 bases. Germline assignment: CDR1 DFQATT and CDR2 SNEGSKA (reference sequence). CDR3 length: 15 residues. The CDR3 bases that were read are TGCAGTGCTAGGAGGGTTGATGCGGGAGAAGAGACC. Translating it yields CSARRVDAGEET. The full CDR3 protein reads CSARRVDAGEETQYF.

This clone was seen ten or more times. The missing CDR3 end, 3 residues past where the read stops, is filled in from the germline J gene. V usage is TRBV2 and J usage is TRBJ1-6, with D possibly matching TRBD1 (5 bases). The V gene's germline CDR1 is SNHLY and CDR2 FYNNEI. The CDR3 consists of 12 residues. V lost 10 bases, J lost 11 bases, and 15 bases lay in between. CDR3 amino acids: CATHLADTPLHF. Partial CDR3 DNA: TGTGCCACCCACCTGGCGGACACACCC. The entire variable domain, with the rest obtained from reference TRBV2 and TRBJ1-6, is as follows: EPEVTQTPSHQVTQMGQEVILRCVPISNHLYFYWYRQILGQKVEFLVSFYNNEISEKSEIFDDQFSVERPDGSNFTLKIRSTKLEDSAMYFCATHLADTPLHFGNGTRLTVT.

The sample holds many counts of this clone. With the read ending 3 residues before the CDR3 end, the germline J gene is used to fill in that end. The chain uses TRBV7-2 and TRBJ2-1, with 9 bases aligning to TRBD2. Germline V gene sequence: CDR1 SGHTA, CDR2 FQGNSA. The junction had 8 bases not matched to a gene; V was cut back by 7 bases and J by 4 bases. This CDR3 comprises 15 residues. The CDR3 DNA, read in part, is TGTGCCAGCACCCGCTATAGCGGGAGTTACAATGAG. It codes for CASTRYSGSYNE. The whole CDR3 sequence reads CASTRYSGSYNEQFF.

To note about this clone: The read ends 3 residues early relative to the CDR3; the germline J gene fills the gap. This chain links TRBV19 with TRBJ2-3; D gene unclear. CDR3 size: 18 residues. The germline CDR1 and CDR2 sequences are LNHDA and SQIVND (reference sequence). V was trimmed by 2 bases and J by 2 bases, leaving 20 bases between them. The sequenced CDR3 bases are TGTGCCAGTAGTATACGAGCTATGACTTCTGGCCCCACAGATACG. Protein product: CASSIRAMTSGPTDT. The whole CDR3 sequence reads CASSIRAMTSGPTDTQYF.

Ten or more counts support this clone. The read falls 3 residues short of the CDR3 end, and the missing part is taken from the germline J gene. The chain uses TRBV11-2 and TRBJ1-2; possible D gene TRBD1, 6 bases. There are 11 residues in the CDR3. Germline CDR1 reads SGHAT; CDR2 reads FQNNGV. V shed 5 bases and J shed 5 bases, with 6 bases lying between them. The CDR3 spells CASSQGYGYTF. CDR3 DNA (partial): TGTGCCAGCAGCCAGGGGTATGGC.

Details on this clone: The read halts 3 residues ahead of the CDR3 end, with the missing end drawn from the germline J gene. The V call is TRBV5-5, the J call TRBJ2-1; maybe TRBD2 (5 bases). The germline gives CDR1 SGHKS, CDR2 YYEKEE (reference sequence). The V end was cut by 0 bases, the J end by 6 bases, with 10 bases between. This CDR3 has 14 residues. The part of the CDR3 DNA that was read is TGTGCCAGCAGCTTGGGTCCCCTAGCCAATGAG. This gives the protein CASSLGPLANE. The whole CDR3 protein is CASSLGPLANEQFF.

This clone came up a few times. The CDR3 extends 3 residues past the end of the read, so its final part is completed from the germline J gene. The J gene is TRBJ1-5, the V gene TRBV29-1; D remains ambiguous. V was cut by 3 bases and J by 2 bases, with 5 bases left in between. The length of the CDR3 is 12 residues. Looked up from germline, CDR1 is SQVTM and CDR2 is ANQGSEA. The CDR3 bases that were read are TGCAGCGTTGACAGTGGCAATCAGCCC. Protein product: CSVDSGNQP. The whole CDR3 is CSVDSGNQPQHF.

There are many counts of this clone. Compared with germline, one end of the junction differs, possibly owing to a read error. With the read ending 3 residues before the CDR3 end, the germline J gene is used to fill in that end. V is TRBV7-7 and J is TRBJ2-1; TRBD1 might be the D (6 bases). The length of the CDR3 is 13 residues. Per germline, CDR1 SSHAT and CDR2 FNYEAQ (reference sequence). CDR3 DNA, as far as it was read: TGTGCTAGCAGCATACAGGGAGCCGCTGAG. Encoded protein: CASSIQGAAE. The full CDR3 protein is CASSIQGAAEQFF.

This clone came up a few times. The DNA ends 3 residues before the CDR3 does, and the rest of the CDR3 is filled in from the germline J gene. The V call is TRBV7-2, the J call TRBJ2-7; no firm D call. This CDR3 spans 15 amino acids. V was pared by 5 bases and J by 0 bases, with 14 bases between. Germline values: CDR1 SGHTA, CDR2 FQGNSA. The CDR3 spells CASSPGIGRSYEQYF. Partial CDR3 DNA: TGTGCCAGCAGCCCTGGCATAGGGCGCTCCTACGAG.

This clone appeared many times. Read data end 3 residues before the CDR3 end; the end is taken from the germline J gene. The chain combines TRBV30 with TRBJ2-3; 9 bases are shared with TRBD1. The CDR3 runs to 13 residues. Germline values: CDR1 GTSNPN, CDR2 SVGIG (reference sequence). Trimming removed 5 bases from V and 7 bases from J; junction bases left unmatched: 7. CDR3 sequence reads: CAWGTQGAHTQYF. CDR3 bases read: TGTGCCTGGGGAACACAGGGGGCGCATACG.

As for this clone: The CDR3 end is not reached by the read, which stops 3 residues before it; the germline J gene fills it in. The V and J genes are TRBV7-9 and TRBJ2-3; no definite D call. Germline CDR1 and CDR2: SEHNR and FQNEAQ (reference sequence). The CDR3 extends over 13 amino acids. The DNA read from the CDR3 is TGTGCCAGCAGCTTAACAACGGGTCAGCCG. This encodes CASSLTTGQP. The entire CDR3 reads CASSLTTGQPQYF.

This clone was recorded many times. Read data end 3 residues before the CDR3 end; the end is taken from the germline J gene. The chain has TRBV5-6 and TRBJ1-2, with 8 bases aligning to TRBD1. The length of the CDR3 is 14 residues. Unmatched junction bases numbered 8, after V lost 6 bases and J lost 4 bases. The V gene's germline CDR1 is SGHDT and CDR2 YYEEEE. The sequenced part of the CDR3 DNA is TGTGCCAGCAACCTCAGGGGGCGCGGCTATGGC. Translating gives CASNLRGRGYG. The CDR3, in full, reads CASNLRGRGYGYTF. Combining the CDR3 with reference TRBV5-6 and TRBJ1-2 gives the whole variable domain DAGVTQSPTHLIKTRGQQVTLRCSPKSGHDTVSWYQQALGQGPQFIFQYYEEEERQRGNFPDRFSGHQFPNYSSELNVNALLLGDSALYLCASNLRGRGYGYTFGSGTRLTVV.

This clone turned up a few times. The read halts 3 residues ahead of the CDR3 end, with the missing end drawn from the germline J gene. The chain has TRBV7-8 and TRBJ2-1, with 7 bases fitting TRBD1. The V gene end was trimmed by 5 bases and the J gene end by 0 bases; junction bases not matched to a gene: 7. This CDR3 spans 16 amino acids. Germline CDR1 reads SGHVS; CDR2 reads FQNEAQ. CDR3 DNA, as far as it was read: TGTGCCAGCAGCCCGGTTACAGGGGCCTCCTACAATGAG. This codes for CASSPVTGASYNE. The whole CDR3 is CASSPVTGASYNEQFF.